The clone carrying this TCR beta chain was seen a few times. Its antigen is not known. The record originates from a study of naive and memory T cell subsets. The CDR3 is 13 residues long. V lost 1 base to trimming and J lost 3 bases; unmatched junction nucleotides: 3. CDR1 DFQATT and CDR2 SNEGSKA come from the germline V gene (reference sequence). General study findings and limits: RNA-based TCR counts may shift with T cell activation and differentiation. The power law exponent of TCR abundance differed between naive and memory cells. Gini index rose across naive, CM, EM and EMRA in CD4 and CD8.

The beta constant-region primer was an equimolar mix of two oligonucleotides covering TRBC1 and TRBC2. TCRdb passed the UMI-ligation and nested PCR reads through MiXCR, listing each CDR3 protein once. The table includes some 150,000 distinct CDR3 sequences, approximately 15% detected once. Sequenced material: naive CD4+ T cells from blood. The receptor's source is a human donor in good health. The V call is TRBV20-1, the J call TRBJ2-7; TRBD2 agrees at 7 bases. CDR3 residues: CSARVTSVYEQYF. The CDR3, as DNA: TGCAGTGCTAGAGTAACTAGCGTCTACGAGCAGTACTTC.